A selection of T cell receptor beta chains follows, all from one sample in a study of blood T cells in healthy people across ages. Each CDR3 protein is one row after TCRdb ran MiXCR on the 5' RACE reads. The top ten hold 9.4% of the sample, which has approximately 760,000 distinct CDR3 sequences, 25% seen once. These data were likewise used in another study, on T cells of mothers and their children.

The sample comprised blood. Every receptor here comes from a boy younger than 18 in good health. Each CDR3 is given with its conserved first and last residue. A D gene is named only where the DNA matches it firmly. Not all rows give a size; the values are once, few, many and, for expanded clones, a class.

v_gene	abundance	d_gene	j_gene	CDR3aa	CDR3nt
TRBV6-5	few	NA	TRBJ1-4	CATSPGHREKLFF	TGTGCCACCTCCCCGGGACACAGGGAAAAACTGTTTTTT
TRBV2	NA	NA	TRBJ2-7	CASKRTESYEQYF	TGTGCCAGCAAAAGGACAGAGAGCTACGAGCAGTACTTC
TRBV11-2	few	NA	TRBJ2-2	CASSLGAGGAYTGELFF	TGTGCCAGCAGCTTAGGTGCCGGTGGGGCCTACACCGGGGAGCTGTTTTTT
TRBV7-9	NA	NA	TRBJ2-5	CAIPGTEQETQYF	TGTGCTATACCGGGGACGGAGCAAGAGACCCAGTACTTC
TRBV7-9	few	NA	TRBJ2-1	CASSFPTGNNEQFF	TGTGCCAGCAGCTTCCCAACAGGGAATAATGAGCAGTTCTTC
TRBV5-1	few	NA	TRBJ2-7	CASRPSTGYEQYF	TGCGCCAGCAGACCCTCGACAGGCTACGAGCAGTACTTC
TRBV12-3/TRBV12-4	NA	NA	TRBJ2-5	CASSSSGAEETQYF	TGTGCCAGCAGTTCCTCCGGGGCAGAGGAGACCCAGTACTTC
TRBV7-2	NA	TRBD1	TRBJ2-2	CASSLQGAPLNTGELFF	TGTGCCAGCAGCTTACAGGGGGCGCCGCTTAACACCGGGGAGCTGTTTTTT
TRBV10-3	NA	NA	TRBJ1-2	CAISESQGSVDGYTF	TGTGCCATCAGTGAGTCGCAGGGCTCGGTCGATGGCTACACCTTC
TRBV3-1	NA	TRBD1	TRBJ1-3	CASSQRDRGGNTIYF	TGTGCCAGCAGCCAAAGAGACAGGGGAGGAAACACCATATATTTT
TRBV3-1	few	NA	TRBJ2-7	CASSQVPYEQYF	TGTGCCAGCAGCCAAGTACCTTACGAGCAGTACTTC
TRBV12-3/TRBV12-4	NA	NA	TRBJ1-4	CASSMTNEKLFF	TGTGCCAGCAGTATGACTAATGAAAAACTGTTTTTT
TRBV28	NA	NA	TRBJ2-7	CASSLYRLSYEQYF	TGTGCCAGCAGTTTATATCGGCTCTCCTACGAGCAGTACTTC
TRBV29-1	NA	TRBD1	TRBJ1-1	CSVEADRGSTEAFF	TGCAGCGTTGAAGCAGACAGGGGGTCCACTGAAGCTTTCTTT
TRBV6-2/TRBV6-3	NA	TRBD2	TRBJ2-7	CASRRSGVLSYEQYF	TGTGCCAGCAGACGTAGCGGGGTTTTATCCTACGAGCAGTACTTC
TRBV13	few	TRBD2	TRBJ2-5	CASSPGGASGIGRETQYF	TGTGCCAGCAGCCCCGGGGGCGCTAGCGGGATTGGTCGAGAGACCCAGTACTTC
TRBV29-1	few	NA	TRBJ1-1	CSVVGRLQNTEAFF	TGCAGCGTGGTGGGGCGGCTTCAGAACACTGAAGCTTTCTTT
TRBV5-1	once	NA	TRBJ2-1	CASSWGSGGPYNEQFF	TGCGCCAGCAGCTGGGGGTCTGGAGGGCCCTACAATGAGCAGTTCTTC
TRBV6-2/TRBV6-3	NA	TRBD1	TRBJ1-2	CASSRDRADGYTF	TGTGCCAGCAGTAGGGACAGGGCGGATGGCTACACCTTC
TRBV28	few	TRBD2	TRBJ2-7	CASNPALGGRTYEQYF	TGTGCCAGCAACCCCGCGCTGGGAGGGAGAACCTACGAGCAGTACTTC
TRBV3-1	NA	NA	TRBJ2-7	CASSQDPALSSYEQYF	TGTGCCAGCAGCCAAGACCCAGCCCTTAGCTCCTACGAGCAGTACTTC
TRBV29-1	NA	NA	TRBJ2-7	CSVEDTGYEQYF	TGCAGCGTTGAAGACACAGGCTACGAGCAGTACTTC
TRBV12-3/TRBV12-4	NA	NA	TRBJ2-5	CASSFRDERFF	TGTGCCAGCAGTTTCAGGGATGAGCGGTTCTTC
TRBV6-2/TRBV6-3	NA	TRBD2	TRBJ2-1	CASRDPGLVSNEQFF	TGTGCCAGCAGAGACCCGGGACTAGTCTCAAATGAGCAGTTCTTC
TRBV6-6	few	TRBD1	TRBJ1-2	CASSNGQGGGYTF	TGTGCCAGCAGTAACGGACAGGGGGGTGGCTACACCTTC
TRBV7-8	NA	NA	TRBJ1-4	CASSRIGGEYSEKLFF	TGTGCCAGTAGCCGGATCGGAGGGGAGTATAGTGAAAAACTGTTTTTT
TRBV12-3/TRBV12-4	few	NA	TRBJ1-3	CASSPSAGYPGNTIYF	TGTGCCAGCAGTCCCTCCGCAGGGTATCCTGGAAACACCATATATTTT
TRBV5-1	NA	NA	TRBJ2-5	CVSSLKQGVETQYF	TGCGTCAGCAGCTTGAAACAGGGAGTAGAGACCCAGTACTTC
TRBV5-1	NA	NA	TRBJ2-1	CASSFQPAGEQFF	TGCGCCAGCAGCTTCCAACCGGCGGGTGAGCAGTTCTTC
TRBV27	few	TRBD1	TRBJ2-2	CASSSGQATGELFF	TGTGCCAGCAGTTCGGGACAGGCCACCGGGGAGCTGTTTTTT
TRBV20-1	few	NA	TRBJ2-7	CSVIGSGFYEQYF	TGCAGTGTAATCGGAAGTGGCTTCTACGAGCAGTACTTC
TRBV6-1	few	TRBD2	TRBJ2-7	CASGGLAGALRVYEQYF	TGTGCCAGCGGTGGACTAGCGGGGGCGTTAAGGGTCTACGAGCAGTACTTC
TRBV12-3/TRBV12-4	NA	NA	TRBJ1-1	CASGPHGTEAFF	TGTGCCAGCGGTCCCCACGGCACTGAAGCTTTCTTT
TRBV29-1	NA	TRBD1	TRBJ2-7	CSVGGAGGAAEQYF	TGCAGCGTTGGGGGTGCAGGGGGAGCCGCCGAGCAGTACTTC
TRBV12-3/TRBV12-4	once	NA	TRBJ2-5	CASSSTRRGFETQYF	TGTGCCAGCAGCTCGACTAGAAGGGGTTTTGAGACCCAGTACTTC
TRBV5-1	NA	TRBD2	TRBJ2-7	CASSPRTSGRIEGSYEQYF	TGCGCCAGCAGCCCTCGGACTAGCGGGAGGATTGAGGGCTCCTACGAGCAGTACTTC
TRBV7-9	few	NA	TRBJ2-5	CASSLSGGPAGETQYF	TGTGCCAGCAGCTTAAGTGGGGGGCCCGCCGGAGAGACCCAGTACTTC
TRBV5-1	NA	NA	TRBJ1-6	CASSLLERASSYNSPLHF	TGCGCCAGCAGCTTACTGGAGAGGGCAAGCTCCTATAATTCACCCCTCCACTTT
TRBV7-2	NA	NA	TRBJ2-1	CASSPRRGMAGIDNEQFF	TGTGCCAGCAGCCCGAGACGCGGCATGGCGGGGATCGACAATGAGCAGTTCTTC
TRBV20-1	NA	TRBD2	TRBJ2-5	CSAWGGLAGVSETQYF	TGCAGTGCTTGGGGGGGTTTAGCGGGAGTGAGTGAGACCCAGTACTTC
TRBV4-1	many	TRBD2	TRBJ2-5	CASSERLADWETQYF	TGCGCCAGCAGCGAGCGACTAGCGGATTGGGAGACCCAGTACTTC
TRBV29-1	NA	NA	TRBJ2-2	CSVDVVTGELFF	TGCAGCGTTGACGTAGTCACCGGGGAGCTGTTTTTT
TRBV2	few	NA	TRBJ2-5	CASSRIRAEETQYF	TGTGCCAGCAGTCGGATTAGGGCAGAAGAGACCCAGTACTTC